A selection of T cell receptor beta chains follows, all from one sample in a study of identical twins. Each CDR3 protein is one row after TCRdb ran MiXCR on the 5' RACE reads. Of 1.5 million to 2 million distinct CDR3 sequences in the sample, less than 35% are singletons; the top ten hold about 0.3%. Sequencing input: cord blood. Receptors were obtained from a newborn girl in good health. CDR3s include the opening cysteine and the closing phenylalanine or tryptophan. The order of the fields is D gene, J gene, V gene, clone size, CDR3 DNA, CDR3 protein. The D gene is left open where the match is weak. Only some rows state a clone size, as once, few, many or a class for expanded clones.

d_call: NA; j_call: TRBJ2-7; v_call: TRBV2; clone_size: NA; cdr3_nt: TGTGCCAGCAGTGAGGATTCGGGAGTCTCCTACGAGCAGTACTTC; cdr3_aa: CASSEDSGVSYEQYF
d_call: TRBD2; j_call: TRBJ2-3; v_call: TRBV28; clone_size: many; cdr3_nt: TGTGCCAGCAGCACTAGCGGCGACACAGATACGCAGTATTTT; cdr3_aa: CASSTSGDTDTQYF
d_call: NA; j_call: TRBJ1-6; v_call: TRBV14; clone_size: NA; cdr3_nt: TGTGCCAGCAGCCAAGATTGGTGGGCTCCCTCATTCAGCTCCTATAATTCACCCCTCCACTTT; cdr3_aa: CASSQDWWAPSFSSYNSPLHF
d_call: TRBD1; j_call: TRBJ1-1; v_call: TRBV2; clone_size: few; cdr3_nt: TGTGCCAGCAGAGGGGGCCGGGACACTGAAGCTTTCTTT; cdr3_aa: CASRGGRDTEAFF
d_call: NA; j_call: TRBJ2-5; v_call: TRBV5-4; clone_size: NA; cdr3_nt: TGTGCCAGCAGCTTAATGCAGGGCCAAGAGACCCAGTACTTC; cdr3_aa: CASSLMQGQETQYF
d_call: NA; j_call: TRBJ2-7; v_call: TRBV20-1; clone_size: NA; cdr3_nt: TGCAGTGCCAACGGGGGCAGGCAGAACTCCTACGAGCAGTACTTC; cdr3_aa: CSANGGRQNSYEQYF
d_call: NA; j_call: TRBJ2-7; v_call: TRBV15; clone_size: many; cdr3_nt: TGTGCCACCAGCAGATCCTACTACGAGCAGTACTTC; cdr3_aa: CATSRSYYEQYF
d_call: TRBD1; j_call: TRBJ2-7; v_call: TRBV29-1; clone_size: NA; cdr3_nt: TGCAGCGTTGGAGGGATTAGGACAGGCCTAACCTACGAGCAGTACTTC; cdr3_aa: CSVGGIRTGLTYEQYF
d_call: NA; j_call: TRBJ2-7; v_call: TRBV3-1; clone_size: many; cdr3_nt: TGTGCCAGCAGCCAAGTGGTGGGGGAGCAGTACTTC; cdr3_aa: CASSQVVGEQYF
d_call: NA; j_call: TRBJ2-7; v_call: TRBV20-1; clone_size: few; cdr3_nt: TGCAGTGCTGCCCTTAAAGAGCAGTACTTC; cdr3_aa: CSAALKEQYF
d_call: TRBD1; j_call: TRBJ1-6; v_call: TRBV7-2; clone_size: NA; cdr3_nt: TGTGCCAGCAGCTCCGGACAGGGGTCCACCTCACCCCTCCACTTT; cdr3_aa: CASSSGQGSTSPLHF
d_call: TRBD1; j_call: TRBJ2-1; v_call: TRBV12-3/TRBV12-4; clone_size: NA; cdr3_nt: TGTGCCAGCACCGTTCCTGGACAGGGGGCCTACAATGAGCAGTTCTTC; cdr3_aa: CASTVPGQGAYNEQFF
d_call: NA; j_call: TRBJ1-5; v_call: TRBV6-4; clone_size: NA; cdr3_nt: TGTGCCATCCGCCCGGCCAATCAGCCCCAGCATTTT; cdr3_aa: CAIRPANQPQHF
d_call: NA; j_call: TRBJ2-7; v_call: TRBV7-2; clone_size: NA; cdr3_nt: TGTGCCAGCAGCCCCCGGCCTCTCCTTTGGTACAATGAGCAGTACTTC; cdr3_aa: CASSPRPLLWYNEQYF
d_call: NA; j_call: TRBJ1-2; v_call: TRBV10-3; clone_size: NA; cdr3_nt: TGTGCCACCGGGACAAACTATGGCTACACCTTC; cdr3_aa: CATGTNYGYTF
d_call: NA; j_call: TRBJ2-4; v_call: TRBV5-1; clone_size: NA; cdr3_nt: TGCGCCAGCAGGGTGAATAAGGGGAACATTCAGTACTTC; cdr3_aa: CASRVNKGNIQYF